This T cell receptor beta chain was found in a study of cytomegalovirus exposure and HLA in healthy donors. A few counts support this clone. Germline CDR1 is MNHEY and CDR2 is SMNVEV (reference sequence). J gave up 9 bases and V 6 bases, and 10 bases lay outside the gene matches. The CDR3 length is 15 residues. PCR involved 60 Vbeta and 13 Jbeta primers. Repertoires were generated with immunoSEQ multiplex PCR, while TCRdb's copy carries only in-frame clones and drops some. The profile shows 130,000 to 150,000 clones, 80% of them singletons. V is TRBV27 and J is TRBJ1-6, with 8 bases matching TRBD1. Input material: PBMCs. This clonotype originated in a male donor in good health and CMV-seronegative. For the CDR3, the DNA is TGTGCCAGCAGACCGGGACAGGCGGGAATTTCACCCCTCCACTTT. This translates into CASRPGQAGISPLHF.